The 25 T cell receptor beta chains below come from one sample, sequenced in a study of identical twins. Using its own MiXCR run on the 5' RACE reads, TCRdb lists one record per CDR3 protein. This repertoire shows 500,000 or so distinct CDR3 sequences, roughly an eighth found once; its top ten account for more than 0.8%. The data were also submitted as part of a second study, on yellow fever vaccine responses in identical twins.

The sample comprised CD4+ T cells sorted from blood. All receptors come from a woman aged 18-29 years in good health.

This clonotype was seen more than once but under ten times. This rearrangement joins TRBV27 to TRBJ2-7; the D is unclear. Germline loops: CDR1 MNHEY, CDR2 SMNVEV (reference sequence). V was shortened by 2 bases and J by 4 bases, with 9 bases between the two germline ends. This CDR3 is 13 amino acids long. CDR3 DNA sequence: TGTGCCAGCAGTTTAATAGGGATGTACGAGCAGTACTTC. Protein sequence: CASSLIGMYEQYF.

V usage is TRBV7-9 and J usage is TRBJ2-1; 7 bases align to TRBD2. Losses at the gene ends were 5 bases for V and 9 bases for J; bases not matched to a gene: 7. The CDR3 length is 13 residues. Germline V gene lookup returns CDR1 SEHNR and CDR2 FQNEAQ (reference sequence). The CDR3 DNA is TGTGCCAGCAGCCCCCTGGGGGAGGGTGAGCAGTTCTTC. Protein: CASSPLGEGEQFF.

The chain has TRBV4-1 and TRBJ2-7, with 9 bases aligning to TRBD1. The V gene's germline CDR1 is MGHRA and CDR2 YSYEKL. Trimming removed 0 bases from V and 2 bases from J; junction bases left unmatched: 2. The CDR3 length is 15 residues. In nucleotides, the CDR3 is TGCGCCAGCAGCCAAGATCGGGACAGGGCCTACGAGCAGTACTTC. As protein: CASSQDRDRAYEQYF.

The rearrangement uses TRBV30 and TRBJ2-3; 7 bases agree with TRBD2. CDR1 GTSNPN and CDR2 SVGIG come from the germline V gene (reference sequence). The CDR3 has 13 amino acids. The junction had 2 bases not matched to a gene; V was cut back by 0 bases and J by 5 bases. The CDR3 DNA reads as TGTGCCTGGAGTGTAGGGGAGGGAGATACGCAGTATTTT. This codes for CAWSVGEGDTQYF. The variable domain in full, with the rest retrieved from reference TRBV30 and TRBJ2-3, is SQTIHQWPATLVQPVGSPLSLECTVEGTSNPNLYWYRQAAGRGLQLLFYSVGIGQISSEVPQNLSASRPQDRQFILSSKKLLLSDSGFYLCAWSVGEGDTQYFGPGTRLTVL.

This clonotype was counted at least ten times. The V gene is TRBV29-1, the J gene TRBJ2-3, with 9 bases lining up with TRBD1. V gave up 7 bases and J gave up 5 bases; unmatched junction bases: 10. The CDR3 runs 14 residues. The germline V gene has CDR1 SQVTM and CDR2 ANQGSEA. CDR3 sequence: CSATQGASGDTQYF. The CDR3 DNA is TGCAGCGCAACACAGGGGGCGTCTGGAGATACGCAGTATTTT.

This clonotype was counted a few times. V gene TRBV19 combines with J gene TRBJ1-1; D remains ambiguous. Per the germline V gene, CDR1 is LNHDA and CDR2 is SQIVND (reference sequence). Trimming pared 7 bases from V and 5 bases from J, leaving 14 bases between. The CDR3 length is 13 residues. CDR3 nucleotides: TGTGCCAGTACTGAAGTAGCGTGGACTGAAGCTTTCTTT. This gives the protein CASTEVAWTEAFF. Full variable domain (missing parts from reference TRBV19 and TRBJ1-1): DGGITQSPKYLFRKEGQNVTLSCEQNLNHDAMYWYRQDPGQGLRLIYYSQIVNDFQKGDIAEGYSVSREKKESFPLTVTSAQKNPTAFYLCASTEVAWTEAFFGQGTRLTVV.

This chain links TRBV5-1 with TRBJ2-3, with D possibly TRBD1 on 5 matching bases. CDR1 is SGHRS, CDR2 YFSETQ, per germline. The CDR3 is 16 residues long. The V end was cut by 0 bases, the J end by 10 bases, with 21 bases between. This CDR3 is CASSLEVVGAQLAQYF. As DNA, the CDR3 is TGCGCCAGCAGCTTGGAGGTGGTAGGGGCCCAGCTTGCGCAGTATTTT.

This sequence joins TRBV27 and TRBJ2-7; a weak D match, TRBD1 (6 bases). The germline V and J ends were trimmed by 5 bases and 2 bases, with 13 bases remaining between them. The CDR3 is 14 residues long. Germline V gene lookup returns CDR1 MNHEY and CDR2 SMNVEV (reference sequence). The DNA of the CDR3 is TGTGCCAGCAGTCCCCTCGGACAGCCCTACGAGCAGTACTTC. It yields the protein CASSPLGQPYEQYF.

This clonotype was detected many times. The CDR3 protein is CSVGPGLWSETQYF. The DNA for the CDR3 is TGCAGCGTTGGCCCGGGGTTATGGTCGGAGACCCAGTACTTC. This chain links TRBV29-1 with TRBJ2-5; weak D call: TRBD2 (5 bases). The ends were cut back, 4 bases at V and 5 bases at J, with 17 bases in the middle. The CDR3 has 14 amino acids. Germline CDR1 reads SQVTM; CDR2 reads ANQGSEA. The full variable domain, its missing parts supplied by reference TRBV29-1 and TRBJ2-5, is SAVISQKPSRDICQRGTSLTIQCQVDSQVTMMFWYRQQPGQSLTLIATANQGSEATYESGFVIDKFPISRPNLTFSTLTVSNMSPEDSSIYLCSVGPGLWSETQYFGPGTRLLVL.

This clonotype was seen a few times. The rearrangement uses TRBV7-9 and TRBJ1-5, with 7 positions matching TRBD1. The CDR3 loop spans 13 amino acids. Germline CDR1 SEHNR, CDR2 FQNEAQ (reference sequence). The junction had 3 bases not matched to a gene; V was cut back by 5 bases and J by 5 bases. The CDR3, as DNA: TGTGCCAGCAGCGCAGGGGGGGATCAGCCCCAGCATTTT. Amino acids: CASSAGGDQPQHF.

This clonotype was detected only a few times. J is TRBJ2-1 and V is TRBV12-3 or TRBV12-4; 7 nucleotides agree with TRBD2. After removal of 5 bases from V and 4 bases from J, the junction contained 11 bases not matched to a gene. This CDR3 comprises 16 residues. The CDR3 spells CASSARGLAVYNEQFF. CDR3 nucleotides: TGTGCCAGCAGTGCGCGTGGGCTAGCGGTATACAATGAGCAGTTCTTC.

This clonotype has ten or more counts. The V gene is TRBV6-1, the J gene TRBJ2-7, with D possibly called TRBD1 or TRBD2 (6 bases each). Looked up from germline, CDR1 is MNHNS and CDR2 is SASEGT. V lost 6 bases and J lost 3, with 21 bases in between. This CDR3 contains 16 residues. Written as DNA, the CDR3 is TGTGCCAGCAGCTCCTGGGTGGGGGGCCCACTCTACGAGCAGTACTTC. Residues: CASSSWVGGPLYEQYF.

This clonotype was observed a few times. The V call is TRBV11-2, the J call TRBJ2-3, with 9 bases aligning to TRBD2. CDR1 is SGHAT, CDR2 FQNNGV, per germline. The trim removed 4 bases at V and 1 base at J, leaving 6 bases unmatched. The length of the CDR3 is 16 residues. The CDR3 coding sequence is TGTGCCAGCAGCTACAGGGAGCGGGGGGGCACAGATACGCAGTATTTT. This translates into CASSYRERGGTDTQYF. Drawing the rest from reference TRBV11-2 and TRBJ2-3, the complete variable domain is EAGVAQSPRYKIIEKRQSVAFWCNPISGHATLYWYQQILGQGPKLLIQFQNNGVVDDSQLPKDRFSAERLKGVDSTLKIQPAKLEDSAVYLCASSYRERGGTDTQYFGPGTRLTVL.

The chain couples TRBV5-1 to TRBJ1-2; D might be TRBD1 (5 bases). The germline gives CDR1 SGHRS, CDR2 YFSETQ. The V gene lost 0 bases and the J gene lost 2 bases, with 11 bases spanning the gap. This CDR3 spans 15 amino acids. For the CDR3, the DNA is TGCGCCAGCAGCTTGGGCCAGGGATTAAACTATGGCTACACCTTC. It encodes CASSLGQGLNYGYTF.

This clonotype was observed a few times. The chain couples TRBV27 to TRBJ2-5; tentatively, D is TRBD1 (6 bases). The length of the CDR3 is 14 residues. CDR1 and CDR2 (germline): MNHEY, SMNVEV (reference sequence). Trimming removed 5 bases at V and 1 base at J, with 11 bases between. The CDR3 DNA reads as TGTGCCAGCAGTCCACAGGGTACCCAAGAGACCCAGTACTTC. Amino acids: CASSPQGTQETQYF.

V gene TRBV5-1 combines with J gene TRBJ2-3; no clear D gene. The germline CDR1 and CDR2 sequences are SGHRS and YFSETQ. The length of the CDR3 is 15 residues. The V end lost 0 bases, the J end lost 2 bases, and 10 bases lay between the germline ends. CDR3 sequence reads: CASSLEGYSTDTQYF. The CDR3 nucleotides are TGCGCCAGCAGCTTGGAGGGTTACTCCACAGATACGCAGTATTTT. Based on the CDR3 plus reference TRBV5-1 and TRBJ2-3, the full variable domain is KAGVTQTPRYLIKTRGQQVTLSCSPISGHRSVSWYQQTPGQGLQFLFEYFSETQRNKGNFPGRFSGRQFSNSRSEMNVSTLELGDSALYLCASSLEGYSTDTQYFGPGTRLTVL.

CDR3 amino acids: CASRRTSGGANEQFF. CDR3 DNA: TGTGCCAGCCGCCGGACTAGCGGGGGGGCCAATGAGCAGTTCTTC. V and J are TRBV12-3 or TRBV12-4 and TRBJ2-1; 15 bases are shared with TRBD2. The CDR3 sequence is 15 residues long. Trimming took 8 bases from V and 6 from J; bases not matched to a gene: 5.

The rearrangement joins TRBV20-1 to TRBJ2-1; 7 nucleotides agree with TRBD1. This CDR3 is built from 14 residues. The J segment lost 9 bases and the V segment lost 4 bases, leaving 12 bases of the junction unmatched. The germline V gene encodes CDR1 DFQATT and CDR2 SNEGSKA (reference sequence). CDR3 DNA: TGCAGTGCTACCGAAAGGGGGCTGGCGAGTGAGCAGTTCTTC. This gives the protein CSATERGLASEQFF.

In this sample, this clonotype turned up a few times. The genes are TRBV4-2 and TRBJ2-1, with TRBD2 identical over 8 bases. Trimming took 0 bases from V and 4 from J; bases not matched to a gene: 5. Per germline, CDR1 LGHNA and CDR2 YNFKEQ. The CDR3 is 16 residues long. The CDR3 protein is CASSQDQLAAYNEQFF. CDR3 sequence (DNA): TGTGCCAGCAGCCAAGATCAACTAGCGGCGTACAATGAGCAGTTCTTC.

The chain employs TRBV19 and TRBJ2-7; D unclear. The CDR3 is 13 amino acids. Germline CDR1 is LNHDA and CDR2 is SQIVND (reference sequence). Trimming took off 5 bases at V and 2 bases at J, with 10 bases between the two ends. CDR3 loop: CASSADPAYEQYF. DNA for the CDR3: TGTGCCAGTAGTGCTGACCCTGCCTACGAGCAGTACTTC.

V usage is TRBV12-3 or TRBV12-4 and J usage is TRBJ1-2; 8 nucleotides line up with TRBD1. Unmatched junction bases numbered 11, after V lost 6 bases and J lost 8 bases. This CDR3 has 14 residues. In nucleotides, the CDR3 is TGTGCCAGCAGCCGTCAGGGACAGGCCCGGGGCTACACCTTC. This encodes CASSRQGQARGYTF.

At least ten counts were recorded for this clonotype. The rearrangement joins TRBV4-3 to TRBJ2-1; the D is unclear. The germline gives CDR1 LGHNA, CDR2 YSLEER. This CDR3 is 15 amino acids long. V lost 0 bases, J lost 2 bases, and 8 bases lay in between. In DNA form, the CDR3 reads TGCGCCAGCAGCCAAGAGGTCGGCGCCTACAATGAGCAGTTCTTC. Encoded protein: CASSQEVGAYNEQFF.

J is TRBJ2-7 and V is TRBV29-1; 8 positions agree with TRBD2. The germline gives CDR1 SQVTM, CDR2 ANQGSEA. V dropped 3 bases and J dropped 4; count of bases not matched to a gene: 5. The CDR3 has 13 amino acids. CDR3 protein: CSVDSGGMYEQYF. The CDR3 region has the DNA TGCAGCGTTGACTCGGGGGGGATGTACGAGCAGTACTTC.

This clonotype was counted between two and nine times. The chain links TRBV7-9 to TRBJ2-5; 13 bases agree with TRBD2. The CDR3 extends over 15 amino acids. V dropped 7 bases and J dropped 5; count of bases not matched to a gene: 7. Germline loops: CDR1 SEHNR, CDR2 FQNEAQ (reference sequence). This CDR3 is CASKTSGGARETQYF. The CDR3 DNA is TGTGCCAGCAAAACTAGCGGGGGGGCTCGGGAGACCCAGTACTTC. The full variable domain, with the rest looked up from reference TRBV7-9 and TRBJ2-5, is DTGVSQNPRHKITKRGQNVTFRCDPISEHNRLYWYRQTLGQGPEFLTYFQNEAQLEKSRLLSDRFSAERPKGSFSTLEIQRTEQGDSAMYLCASKTSGGARETQYFGPGTRLLVL.

This clonotype was detected only a few times. The chain recombines TRBV24-1 with TRBJ2-2; 9 bases line up with TRBD1. CDR3 length: 17 amino acids. The germline V gene encodes CDR1 KGHDR and CDR2 SFDVKD. V shed 4 bases, J shed 2 bases, and the junction held 7 bases outside the gene matches. The CDR3 region is CATSETGQGPNTGELFF. The CDR3 DNA follows: TGTGCCACCAGTGAAACAGGACAGGGGCCAAACACCGGGGAGCTGTTTTTT.